The rows below give T cell receptor beta chains drawn from one sample of a study of breast tumors, draining lymph nodes, adjacent tissues. TCRdb fed the multiplex PCR reads into MiXCR, producing one record per CDR3 protein. The sample has some 150,000 distinct CDR3 sequences; about 20% are singletons. Sequencing was performed on axillary lymph node tissue. These receptors were obtained from a female donor with breast cancer. Some clones in this sample may be carry-over from other donors' samples. CDR3s include the opening cysteine and the closing phenylalanine or tryptophan. The D gene is left open where the match is weak. The size field is filled for only some rows; it gives once, few, many or a size class.

cdr3_aa cdr3_nt j_call d_call v_call clone_size
CASSYRESYEQYF TGTGCCAGCAGTTACCGGGAGTCCTACGAGCAGTACTTC TRBJ2-7 - TRBV6-5 many
CAWSVQRTPYNEQFF TGTGCCTGGAGTGTACAACGGACGCCCTACAATGAGCAGTTCTTC TRBJ2-1 - TRBV30 many
CASSYAGTRAQYF TGTGCCAGCAGTTACGCGGGCACCCGGGCCCAGTACTTC TRBJ2-5 - TRBV6-2/TRBV6-3 few
CASARQQNTGELFF TGCGCCAGCGCGAGACAGCAGAACACCGGGGAGCTGTTTTTT TRBJ2-2 - TRBV10-2 many
CSARVQGGEQYF TGCAGTGCTAGAGTTCAGGGGGGCGAGCAGTACTTC TRBJ2-7 - TRBV20-1 many
CATSRDRTGGVATNEKLFF TGTGCCACCAGCAGAGATCGAACAGGAGGAGTTGCAACTAATGAAAAACTGTTTTTT TRBJ1-4 - TRBV15 many
CASSQYNSGMYEQYF TGCGCCAGCAGCCAATATAATAGCGGGATGTACGAGCAGTACTTC TRBJ2-7 TRBD2 TRBV4-3 many
CASSLGIGGESYGQYF TGTGCCAGCAGTTTAGGGATTGGAGGAGAATCCTACGGGCAGTACTTC TRBJ2-7 - TRBV12-3/TRBV12-4 few
CASVGGLTNEKLFF TGTGCCAGCGTCGGGGGCCTCACAAATGAAAAACTGTTTTTT TRBJ1-4 - TRBV2 many
CASSFRGPGSPLHF TGTGCCAGCAGTTTCCGCGGGCCCGGTTCACCCCTCCACTTT TRBJ1-6 - TRBV27 many
CASSASGGFAYEQYF TGTGCCAGCAGTGCGTCCGGGGGGTTTGCCTACGAGCAGTACTTC TRBJ2-7 TRBD2 TRBV28 many
CASSSVGGGLTGELSF TGTGCCAGCAGCTCCGTCGGGGGGGGCCTCACCGGGGAGCTGTCTTTT TRBJ2-2 TRBD2 TRBV7-9 -
CASSSDGIQPQHF TGTGCCAGCAGCTCGGACGGTATTCAGCCCCAGCATTTT TRBJ1-5 - TRBV7-2 -
CASSWTGGTDTQYF TGTGCCAGCAGTTGGACAGGGGGCACAGATACGCAGTATTTT TRBJ2-3 TRBD1 TRBV6-2/TRBV6-3 few
CASSLRGLYSGELFF TGTGCCAGCAGCTTAAGGGGACTTTACTCCGGGGAGCTGTTTTTT TRBJ2-2 - TRBV5-6 many
CASTGGGSNSPLHF TGTGCCAGCACAGGGGGAGGGAGTAATTCACCCCTCCACTTT TRBJ1-6 TRBD1 TRBV6-5 many
CASSYSNPPGVDTQYF TGTGCCAGCAGTTACTCGAACCCCCCTGGCGTGGATACGCAGTATTTT TRBJ2-3 - TRBV6-5 -
CASRPRGKAGYEQYF TGTGCCAGCAGACCCCGGGGTAAAGCGGGATATGAGCAGTACTTC TRBJ2-7 TRBD2 TRBV6-6 many
CASSPGLAGGYEQYF TGTGCCAGCAGCCCGGGACTAGCGGGAGGTTACGAGCAGTACTTC TRBJ2-7 TRBD2 TRBV7-8 many
CASSLSGGPYEQYF TGTGCCAGCAGCCTTAGCGGGGGCCCCTACGAGCAGTACTTC TRBJ2-7 TRBD2 TRBV3-1 -
CASSRDRVQETQYF TGTGCCAGTAGTAGGGACAGGGTTCAAGAGACCCAGTACTTC TRBJ2-5 TRBD1 TRBV19 many
CASSQKEYQETQYF TGTGCCAGCTCCCAAAAGGAGTACCAAGAGACCCAGTACTTC TRBJ2-5 - TRBV18 many
CASSVTGSSYEQYF TGTGCCAGCAGCGTGACAGGGAGCTCCTACGAGCAGTACTTC TRBJ2-7 TRBD1 TRBV19 many
CASSGTGGSRGYTF TGTGCCAGTAGTGGGACAGGGGGCTCGAGAGGCTACACCTTC TRBJ1-2 TRBD1 TRBV19 many
CASSLVGGRDTQYF TGTGCCAGCAGCTTAGTCGGCGGACGAGATACGCAGTATTTT TRBJ2-3 - TRBV11-2 many
CASRKTGSSNQPQHF TGTGCCAGCAGGAAGACAGGGAGTAGCAATCAGCCCCAGCATTTT TRBJ1-5 TRBD1 TRBV6-2/TRBV6-3 -
CASSSGLAGVYEQYF TGTGCCAGCAGTTCCGGGCTAGCGGGAGTCTACGAGCAGTACTTC TRBJ2-7 TRBD2 TRBV28 many
CASSNSGRGGEDTQYF TGTGCCAGCAGTAACAGCGGGAGGGGTGGGGAGGATACGCAGTATTTT TRBJ2-3 TRBD2 TRBV2 many
CSASKEGGSTDTQYF TGCAGTGCTAGTAAGGAGGGAGGAAGCACAGATACGCAGTATTTT TRBJ2-3 - TRBV20-1 many
CASSRDGDTQYF TGCGCCAGCAGCAGGGACGGAGATACGCAGTATTTT TRBJ2-3 - TRBV5-1 many
CASSESGSSAYEQYF TGTGCCAGCAGTGAAAGCGGGAGTAGCGCCTACGAGCAGTACTTC TRBJ2-7 TRBD2 TRBV2 many
CASSYRGTNEKLFF TGTGCCAGCTCATACAGAGGAACTAATGAAAAACTGTTTTTT TRBJ1-4 - TRBV18 few
CASSPLTSGYYEQYF TGTGCCAGCAGTCCACTGACTAGCGGATACTACGAGCAGTACTTC TRBJ2-7 TRBD2 TRBV11-2 many
CAWSVVGIGETQYF TGTGCCTGGAGTGTGGTAGGGATTGGTGAGACCCAGTACTTC TRBJ2-5 - TRBV30 many
CASSVRVDYGYTF TGTGCCAGCAGCGTTCGGGTGGACTATGGCTACACCTTC TRBJ1-2 - TRBV9 many
CASSLEIGTEQYF TGTGCCAGCAGCTTAGAGATCGGGACGGAGCAGTACTTC TRBJ2-7 - TRBV7-8 many
CATKIPNTDTQYF TGTGCCACCAAGATTCCTAACACAGATACGCAGTATTTT TRBJ2-3 - TRBV15 many
CATGLAGYNEQFF TGTGCCACGGGACTAGCGGGGTACAATGAGCAGTTCTTC TRBJ2-1 TRBD2 TRBV7-8 few
CASSQREGGEQFF TGCGCCAGCAGCCAGCGGGAGGGTGGTGAGCAGTTCTTC TRBJ2-1 TRBD2 TRBV5-1 once
CASSHLLGGYTF TGTGCCAGCAGCCATTTGTTGGGGGGATACACCTTC TRBJ1-2 - TRBV3-1 many
CASSIGLAGYNEQFF TGTGCCAGTAGCATCGGACTAGCGGGGTACAATGAGCAGTTCTTC TRBJ2-1 TRBD2 TRBV19 many
CATSGGLQRDYGYTF TGTGCCACCAGCGGGGGCCTACAGAGAGACTATGGCTACACCTTC TRBJ1-2 - TRBV15 many
CASSLSSPSLETQYF TGCGCCAGCTCTCTGTCAAGTCCTTCACTAGAGACCCAGTACTTC TRBJ2-5 - TRBV5-1 many
CSASGQGGEETQYF TGCAGTGCTAGTGGACAGGGGGGCGAGGAGACCCAGTACTTC TRBJ2-5 TRBD1 TRBV20-1 many
CASSTGIRTGELFF TGTGCCAGCAGCACTGGGATCCGCACCGGGGAGCTGTTTTTT TRBJ2-2 - TRBV6-6 -
CASSLLTRTGELFF TGTGCCAGCAGTCTACTGACCCGCACCGGGGAGCTGTTTTTT TRBJ2-2 - TRBV6-5 many
CVSSSTTGSSYEQYF TGTGTCAGCAGTTCTACTACGGGAAGCTCCTACGAGCAGTACTTC TRBJ2-7 - TRBV6-6 -
CASSLVLAGLGEQFF TGTGCCAGCAGCCTAGTACTAGCGGGGCTAGGTGAGCAGTTCTTC TRBJ2-1 TRBD2 TRBV11-2 many
CASSYDLAGVGEQYF TGTGCCAGCAGTTACGATCTAGCGGGAGTAGGGGAGCAGTACTTC TRBJ2-7 TRBD2 TRBV6-6 many
CASGEGGSQETQYF TGTGCCAGCGGGGAAGGAGGAAGTCAAGAGACCCAGTACTTC TRBJ2-5 - TRBV28 few
CASRKTGGAGQPQHF TGTGCCAGCAGGAAAACAGGGGGCGCCGGTCAGCCCCAGCATTTT TRBJ1-5 TRBD1 TRBV28 many
CASSGGQGYNSPLHF TGTGCCAGCAGCGGGGGACAGGGTTATAATTCACCCCTCCACTTT TRBJ1-6 TRBD1 TRBV28 many
CASSYSSRTVYYGYTF TGTGCCAGCAGTTACTCCAGTCGGACAGTCTACTATGGCTACACCTTC TRBJ1-2 - TRBV6-2/TRBV6-3 -